This TCR beta chain was sequenced during a study of control samples from healthy donors and cancer patients. Germline V gene lookup returns CDR1 KGHDR and CDR2 SFDVKD. The CDR3 totals 13 residues. The V end lost 4 bases, the J end lost 13 bases, and 17 bases lay between the germline ends. Sequencing was performed with immunoSEQ multiplex PCR; in TCRdb, only in-frame clones are kept and a portion is missing. The sample comprises 55,000 to 75,000 clones, 87% of which are singletons, and under 3% rests with the top ten. Sequencing was performed on PBMCs. The chain has TRBV24-1 and TRBJ2-3, with D perhaps given as TRBD1 or TRBD2 (5 bases each). The TCR comes from a woman in her 50s with head and neck cancer. The CDR3 nucleotides are TGTGCCACCAGTGAGTCCCGGGGATTAGGGGAGTATTTT. It yields the protein CATSESRGLGEYF.